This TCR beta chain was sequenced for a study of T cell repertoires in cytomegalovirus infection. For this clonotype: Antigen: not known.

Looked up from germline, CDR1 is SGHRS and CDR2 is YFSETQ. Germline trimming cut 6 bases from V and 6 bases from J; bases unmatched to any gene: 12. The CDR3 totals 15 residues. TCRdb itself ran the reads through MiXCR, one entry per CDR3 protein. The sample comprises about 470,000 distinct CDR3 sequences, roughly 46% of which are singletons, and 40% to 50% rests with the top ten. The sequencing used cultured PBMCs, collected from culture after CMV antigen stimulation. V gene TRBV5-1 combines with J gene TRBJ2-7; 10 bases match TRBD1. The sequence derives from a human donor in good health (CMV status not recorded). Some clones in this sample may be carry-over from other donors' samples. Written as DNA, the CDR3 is TGCGCCAGCACCCTCTACGGGGGACAGGGGACCGAGCAGTACTTC. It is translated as CASTLYGGQGTEQYF.